The T cell receptor beta chain under discussion was sequenced for a study of blood T cells in healthy people across ages. General study points: A conclusive naive versus antigen-experienced comparison was prevented by the unsorted PBMCs. Shifts in expanded clonotypes may have been confounded by donor CMV status, which was unknown. Diversity estimates from one million T cells were considered underestimates.

Per individual sample, total RNA of at least 5 micrograms was extracted. To note about this clonotype: Its antigen remains unidentified.

Then a second PCR, running roughly 7 to 11 cycles, was carried out with a sample-barcoded 5' primer and a J-beta primer mix. One entry per CDR3 protein, called by TCRdb with MiXCR from the 5' RACE reads. The table records approximately 770,000 distinct CDR3 sequences, 55% to 70% of them present only once. Sequencing was done on a sample of blood. The sequence was collected from a man aged 30 to 39 in good health.

CDR3 in DNA: TGCAGTCCCCGCTCGGGGATAGTGCAGTACTTC. It specifies CSPRSGIVQYF. The V gene is TRBV20-1, the J gene TRBJ2-5; weak D call: TRBD2 (5 bases). Looked up from germline, CDR1 is DFQATT and CDR2 is SNEGSKA (reference sequence). V was shortened by 8 bases and J by 11 bases, with 18 bases between the two germline ends. The CDR3 contains 11 residues.